The rows below give T cell receptor beta chains drawn from one sample of a study of OX40 agonist ivuxolimab in advanced cancers. TCRdb keeps only in-frame clones here, not all; method: immunoSEQ multiplex PCR. The table has 50,000 to 75,000 clones, approximately 90% seen once. Source: CD4+ or CD8+ T cells sorted from blood, taken in a trial of the OX40 agonist ivuxolimab. These receptor sequences come from an adult with an advanced solid tumor such as melanoma, head and neck, liver or kidney cancer. The CDR3 runs from the conserved cysteine through the conserved F or W. D genes are given only for firm matches. Some rows mark clone size as missing; the rest say once, few, many or name a class of expanded clone.

cdr3_nt: TGTGCCACCACCCCGGGACAGGGGGCTAATGAGCAGTTCTTC
cdr3_aa: CATTPGQGANEQFF
d_call: TRBD1
clone_size: -
cdr3_length: 14
v_call: TRBV15
j_call: TRBJ2-1

cdr3_nt: TGTGCCAGCAGCCGCGGGACAGTGGGTTTTGAAGCTTTCTTT
cdr3_aa: CASSRGTVGFEAFF
d_call: TRBD1
clone_size: -
cdr3_length: 14
v_call: TRBV5-4
j_call: TRBJ1-1

cdr3_nt: TGTGCCTGGAGTGGCGGGCACTATGGCTACACCTTC
cdr3_aa: CAWSGGHYGYTF
d_call: -
clone_size: -
cdr3_length: 12
v_call: TRBV30
j_call: TRBJ1-2

cdr3_nt: TGTGCCAGCAGCTTAGTAGGTTCGGGGGTTGGGGAGACCCAGTACTTC
cdr3_aa: CASSLVGSGVGETQYF
d_call: -
clone_size: -
cdr3_length: 16
v_call: TRBV7-2
j_call: TRBJ2-5

cdr3_nt: TGTGCCAGCAGCTTGGGGACGACAGGTGGAAACACCATATATTTT
cdr3_aa: CASSLGTTGGNTIYF
d_call: -
clone_size: -
cdr3_length: 15
v_call: TRBV5-6
j_call: TRBJ1-3

cdr3_nt: TGCGCCAGCAGCGACACTAGCGCGAACTCCTACGAGCAGTACTTC
cdr3_aa: CASSDTSANSYEQYF
d_call: TRBD2
clone_size: -
cdr3_length: 15
v_call: TRBV10-2
j_call: TRBJ2-7

cdr3_nt: TGTGCCAGCAGCGTTGGGGCAGGGGTTGAAAAACTGTTTTTT
cdr3_aa: CASSVGAGVEKLFF
d_call: -
clone_size: -
cdr3_length: 14
v_call: TRBV9
j_call: TRBJ1-4

cdr3_nt: TGTGCCAGCAGTCAGCAGGGGGAGAGAGGCAATCAGCCCCAGCATTTT
cdr3_aa: CASSQQGERGNQPQHF
d_call: TRBD1
clone_size: -
cdr3_length: 16
v_call: TRBV6-6
j_call: TRBJ1-5

cdr3_nt: TGTGCCATCAGTGAGTCCCCCACAGGACAAAAAAACATTCAGTACTTC
cdr3_aa: CAISESPTGQKNIQYF
d_call: -
clone_size: few
cdr3_length: 16
v_call: TRBV10-3
j_call: TRBJ2-4

cdr3_nt: TGCGCCAGCAGCCAAGTGCTAGCAACTAATGAAAAACTGTTTTTT
cdr3_aa: CASSQVLATNEKLFF
d_call: -
clone_size: medium-sized
cdr3_length: 15
v_call: TRBV4-1
j_call: TRBJ1-4